One sample yielded the 18 T cell receptor beta chains listed below, sequenced in a study of T cells after yellow fever vaccination. TCRdb analysed the 5' RACE reads with MiXCR anew, one entry per CDR3 protein. The data hold 250,000 to 350,000 distinct CDR3 sequences, with approximately 10% observed a single time. This material consisted of CD4+ T cells sorted from PBMCs, taken 5 days after the yellow fever booster vaccination. These receptors originate from a man aged 18 to 35 who received the YFV17D yellow fever vaccine.

The table lists this clonotype with a few counts. This chain joins TRBV5-4 and TRBJ1-5; D is undetermined. Germline V gene sequence: CDR1 SGHNT, CDR2 YYREEE (reference sequence). V lost 4 bases and J 4 bases, leaving 15 bases between the germline ends. This CDR3 is built from 15 residues. The CDR3 spells CASSRGPTLNQPQHF. In DNA, the CDR3 is TGTGCCAGCAGCAGAGGGCCCACCTTGAATCAGCCCCAGCATTTT.

This clonotype occurred a few times. This rearrangement joins TRBV6-2 or TRBV6-3 to TRBJ1-1; D possibly corresponds to TRBD1 (6 bases). Germline V gene lookup returns CDR1 MNHEY and CDR2 SVGEGT. V was shortened by 6 bases and J by 0 bases, with 14 bases between the two germline ends. The CDR3 sequence is 15 residues long. CDR3 DNA sequence: TGTGCCAGCAGCCTCAGGGGTTCAATGAACACTGAAGCTTTCTTT. Encoded protein: CASSLRGSMNTEAFF.

The sample holds a few counts of this clonotype. The J gene is TRBJ2-1, the V gene TRBV7-9; 13 nucleotides match TRBD2. The CDR3 runs to 16 residues. V gave up 5 bases and J gave up 4 bases; unmatched junction bases: 5. Germline loops: CDR1 SEHNR, CDR2 FQNEAQ (reference sequence). CDR3 amino acids: CASSRGTSGTYNEQFF. CDR3 DNA: TGTGCCAGCAGCCGGGGGACTAGCGGGACTTACAATGAGCAGTTCTTC.

There are many counts of this clonotype. The V gene is TRBV15, the J gene TRBJ2-5; 9 nucleotides agree with TRBD1. The germline gives CDR1 LNHNV, CDR2 YYDKDF (reference sequence). The CDR3 consists of 16 residues. With V trimmed by 0 bases and J by 2 bases, 4 bases remained unmatched. This chain's CDR3 is CATSRDPQGAQETQYF. CDR3 in DNA: TGTGCCACCAGCAGAGATCCACAGGGGGCACAAGAGACCCAGTACTTC.

This clonotype was detected only a few times. V usage is TRBV18 and J usage is TRBJ1-2, with no clear D. This CDR3 contains 15 residues. The V gene's germline CDR1 is KGHSH and CDR2 LQKENI. The V and J ends lost 0 bases and 3 bases respectively, with 11 bases between them. The CDR3, as DNA: TGTGCCAGCTCACCACCGGCGGGGTCCTACTATGGCTACACCTTC. Its protein is CASSPPAGSYYGYTF.

This CDR3 is CASEGQGAGEQFF. The CDR3 DNA is TGTGCCAGTGAGGGGCAGGGGGCTGGTGAGCAGTTCTTC. The chain is built from TRBV2 and TRBJ2-1; TRBD1 aligns across 8 bases. The germline CDR1 and CDR2 sequences are SNHLY and FYNNEI. The J segment lost 9 bases and the V segment lost 9 bases, leaving 10 bases of the junction unmatched. The CDR3 length is 13 residues.

The table lists this clonotype with a few counts. The V and J genes are TRBV2 and TRBJ2-5; D is possibly TRBD1 (6 bases). CDR1 SNHLY and CDR2 FYNNEI come from the germline V gene. V lost 2 bases, J lost 4 bases, and 14 bases lay in between. CDR3 size: 15 residues. The CDR3 nucleotides read TGTGCCAGCAGTGAACTCGCTGGGACATCAGAGACCCAGTACTTC. It translates to CASSELAGTSETQYF.

The chain carries TRBV5-1 and TRBJ2-2, with TRBD2 identical over 13 bases. The CDR3 contains 17 residues. With V trimmed by 4 bases and J by 2 bases, 5 bases remained unmatched. Germline V CDR1 and CDR2: SGHRS, YFSETQ. Written as DNA, the CDR3 is TGCGCCAGCAGCCCGACTAGCGGGGGGCTTAACACCGGGGAGCTGTTTTTT. It is translated as CASSPTSGGLNTGELFF.

This clonotype was seen only a few times. This chain connects TRBV7-9 to TRBJ1-1, with unresolved D. There are 12 residues in the CDR3. V was shortened by 5 bases and J by 11 bases, with 15 bases between the two germline ends. Germline values: CDR1 SEHNR, CDR2 FQNEAQ (reference sequence). The CDR3 reads CASSPAPGRAFF. The CDR3 region has the DNA TGTGCCAGCAGCCCAGCCCCCGGGCGTGCTTTCTTT.

V and J are TRBV6-2 or TRBV6-3 and TRBJ2-6, with D maybe TRBD1 (6 bases). From germline, CDR1 is MNHEY and CDR2 SVGEGT. The V end lost 5 bases, the J end lost 3 bases, and 14 bases lay between the germline ends. CDR3 length: 16 residues. In nucleotides, the CDR3 is TGTGCCAGCAGTCCACAGGGAGCAGGTGGGGCCAACGTCCTGACTTTC. Translation: CASSPQGAGGANVLTF.

The chain recombines TRBV18 with TRBJ2-2, with D uncertain. V lost 7 bases and J 0 bases, leaving 6 bases between the germline ends. Germline V lookup: CDR1 KGHSH, CDR2 LQKENI. The length of the CDR3 is 13 residues. The CDR3 region is CASYQTNTGELFF. CDR3 coding DNA: TGTGCCAGCTATCAGACGAACACCGGGGAGCTGTTTTTT.

This clonotype was seen more than once but under ten times. The chain carries TRBV9 and TRBJ2-2; no clear D. Trimming took off 4 bases at V and 1 base at J, with 14 bases between the two ends. Germline V CDR1 and CDR2: SGDLS, YYNGEE. CDR3 size: 16 residues. The CDR3 sequence: CASSPGLIMNTGELFF. The DNA of the CDR3 is TGTGCCAGCAGCCCCGGCCTGATTATGAACACCGGGGAGCTGTTTTTT. The complete variable domain, with remaining parts taken from reference TRBV9 and TRBJ2-2, reads DSGVTQTPKHLITATGQRVTLRCSPRSGDLSVYWYQQSLDQGLQFLIQYYNGEERAKGNILERFSAQQFPDLHSELNLSSLELGDSALYFCASSPGLIMNTGELFFGEGSRLTVL.

This clonotype was recorded at least ten times. The V call is TRBV18, the J call TRBJ2-7; D is ambiguous. The CDR3 is made up of 12 amino acids. The germline CDR1 and CDR2 sequences are KGHSH and LQKENI. V gave up 3 bases and J gave up 5 bases, with 8 bases separating them. The DNA of the CDR3 is TGTGCCAGCTCACCCTCGATGGACGAGCAGTACGTC. Protein product: CASSPSMDEQYV.

This clonotype was recorded a few times. The rearrangement links TRBV20-1 to TRBJ2-1; D gene uncertain. V was cut by 5 bases and J by 4 bases, with 24 bases left in between. Germline V gene data show CDR1 as DFQATT and CDR2 as SNEGSKA (reference sequence). This CDR3 is built from 17 residues. The CDR3 protein is CSAPLRRFPRNYNEQFF. The CDR3 nucleotides are TGCAGTGCTCCTTTGCGTAGATTCCCAAGAAATTACAATGAGCAGTTCTTC.

The chain joins TRBV3-1 to TRBJ2-3; either TRBD1 or TRBD2 may fit D (5 bases each). CDR1 and CDR2 (germline): LGHDT, YNNKEL (reference sequence). This CDR3 has 15 residues. V lost 3 bases and J lost 1, with 11 bases in between. The CDR3 loop is CASSQTGHGTDTQYF. The CDR3 nucleotides read TGTGCCAGCAGCCAGACGGGGCATGGCACAGATACGCAGTATTTT.

This clonotype was observed a few times. V usage is TRBV4-3 and J usage is TRBJ2-3; TRBD2 matches at 7 bases. This CDR3 contains 19 residues. Germline V gives CDR1 LGHNA, CDR2 YSLEER. V gave up 4 bases and J gave up 2 bases; unmatched junction bases: 18. The CDR3 DNA follows: TGCGCCAGCAGCCCGGCTCTAAGGGCTAGCGGTAGAATCACAGATACGCAGTATTTT. This gives the protein CASSPALRASGRITDTQYF.

A note on this clonotype: Mismatch with germline at one junction end may stem from a read error. This chain uses TRBV5-1 with TRBJ2-2; a weak D match, TRBD2 (5 bases). Germline-derived CDR1 and CDR2 are SGHRS and YFSETQ. This CDR3 has 14 amino acids. CDR3: CASSSGAATGELLF. CDR3 bases: TGCGCCAGCAGCTCCGGCGCAGCCACCGGGGAGCTGCTTTTT.

This clonotype was recorded at least ten times. The V and J genes are TRBV12-3 or TRBV12-4 and TRBJ1-2, with D uncertain. The ends were cut back, 6 bases at V and 4 bases at J, with 18 bases in the middle. The CDR3 loop spans 15 amino acids. CDR3 loop: CASSRGAYGFYGYTF. The CDR3 nucleotides are TGTGCCAGCAGCCGTGGCGCCTATGGTTTCTATGGCTACACCTTC.